Given below is one TCR beta chain in context. Germline CDR1 LNHNV, CDR2 YYDKDF (reference sequence). This CDR3 contains 14 residues. Trimming removed 1 base at V and 7 bases at J, with 13 bases between. This sample is part of a study of cytomegalovirus exposure and HLA in healthy donors. In the PCR, 60 Vbeta and 13 Jbeta primers were used. Some clones are missing from TCRdb's copy, which holds only in-frame ones; the method was immunoSEQ multiplex PCR. Here the sample spans over 150,000 clones, around 81% being singletons. Sequencing input: PBMCs. This receptor was taken from a woman in her forties or fifties in good health and CMV-seronegative. The chain links TRBV15 to TRBJ1-2; TRBD1 might be the D (6 bases). The CDR3 DNA sequence: TGTGCCACCAGCAGAGCAGGGGATTTCGGTGGCTACACCTTC. Encoded protein: CATSRAGDFGGYTF.